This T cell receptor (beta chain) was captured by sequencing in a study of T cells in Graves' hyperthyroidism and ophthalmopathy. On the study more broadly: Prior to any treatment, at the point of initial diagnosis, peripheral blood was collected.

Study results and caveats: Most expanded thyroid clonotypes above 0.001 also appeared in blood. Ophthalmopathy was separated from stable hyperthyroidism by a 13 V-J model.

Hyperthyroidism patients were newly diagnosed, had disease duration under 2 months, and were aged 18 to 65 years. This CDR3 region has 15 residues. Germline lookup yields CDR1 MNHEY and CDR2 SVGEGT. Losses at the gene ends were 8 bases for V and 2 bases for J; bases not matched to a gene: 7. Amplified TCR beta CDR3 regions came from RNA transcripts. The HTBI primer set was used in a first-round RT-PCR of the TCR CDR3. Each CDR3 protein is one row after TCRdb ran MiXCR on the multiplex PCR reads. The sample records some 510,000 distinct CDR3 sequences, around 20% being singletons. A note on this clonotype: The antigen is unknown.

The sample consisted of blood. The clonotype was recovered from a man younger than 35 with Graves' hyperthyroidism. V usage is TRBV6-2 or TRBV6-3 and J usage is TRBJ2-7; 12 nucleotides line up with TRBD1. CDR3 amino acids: CASLPGTGGAYEQYF. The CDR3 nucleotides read TGTGCCAGCCTCCCTGGGACAGGGGGCGCCTACGAGCAGTACTTC.